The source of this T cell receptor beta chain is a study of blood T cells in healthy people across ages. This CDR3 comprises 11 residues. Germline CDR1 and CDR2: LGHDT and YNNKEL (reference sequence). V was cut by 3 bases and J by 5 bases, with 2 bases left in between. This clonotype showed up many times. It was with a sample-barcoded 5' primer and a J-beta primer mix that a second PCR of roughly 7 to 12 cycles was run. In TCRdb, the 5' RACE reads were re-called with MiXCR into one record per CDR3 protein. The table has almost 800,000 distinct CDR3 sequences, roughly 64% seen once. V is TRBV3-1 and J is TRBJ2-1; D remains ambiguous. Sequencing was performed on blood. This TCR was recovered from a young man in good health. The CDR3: CASSHDNEQFF. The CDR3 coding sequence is TGTGCCAGCAGCCATGACAATGAGCAGTTCTTC.